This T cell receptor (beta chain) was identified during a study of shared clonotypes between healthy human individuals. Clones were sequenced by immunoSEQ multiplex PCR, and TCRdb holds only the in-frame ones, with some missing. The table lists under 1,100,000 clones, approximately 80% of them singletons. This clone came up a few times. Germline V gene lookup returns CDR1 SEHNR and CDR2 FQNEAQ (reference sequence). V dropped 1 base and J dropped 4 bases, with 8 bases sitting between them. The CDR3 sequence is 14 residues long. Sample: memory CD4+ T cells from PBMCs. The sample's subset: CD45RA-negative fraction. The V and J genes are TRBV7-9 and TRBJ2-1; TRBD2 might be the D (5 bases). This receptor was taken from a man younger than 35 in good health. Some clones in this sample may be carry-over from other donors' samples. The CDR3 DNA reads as TGTGCCAGCAGCTTAGAGGGAGCATACAATGAGCAGTTCTTC. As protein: CASSLEGAYNEQFF.